The 25 T cell receptor beta chains in this list originate from one sample, sequenced in a study of OX40 agonist ivuxolimab in advanced cancers. Here immunoSEQ multiplex PCR was the method, and the copy in TCRdb shows in-frame clones only, minus some. The table records tens of thousands of clones, 65% to 85% of them present only once. This specimen consisted of CD4+ or CD8+ T cells sorted from blood, obtained in a trial of the OX40 agonist ivuxolimab. These receptors originate from an adult with an advanced solid tumor such as melanoma, head and neck, liver or kidney cancer.

V usage is TRBV6-6 and J usage is TRBJ1-1; D is unresolved. The CDR3 totals 13 residues. Trimming took off 4 bases at V and 3 bases at J, with 9 bases between the two ends. Germline loops: CDR1 MNHNY, CDR2 SVGAGI (reference sequence). CDR3 loop: CASSFRTHTEAFF. The CDR3 coding sequence is TGTGCCAGCAGTTTTAGGACCCACACTGAAGCTTTCTTT.

This chain connects TRBV10-1 to TRBJ2-3; D may be TRBD1 (6 bases). The CDR3 runs to 14 residues. Germline CDR1 is WNHNN and CDR2 is SYGVQD (reference sequence). The V gene lost 3 bases and the J gene lost 3 bases, with 10 bases spanning the gap. CDR3 amino acids: CASSDQGPTDTQYF. Here the CDR3 DNA reads TGCGCCAGCAGTGACCAGGGGCCGACAGATACGCAGTATTTT.

The gene calls are TRBV6-6 and TRBJ2-3, with D perhaps matching TRBD1 or TRBD2 (5 bases each). CDR3 length equals 15 residues. Germline V gene sequence: CDR1 MNHNY, CDR2 SVGAGI (reference sequence). V lost 8 bases and J 0 bases, leaving 15 bases between the germline ends. CDR3 sequence (DNA): TGTGCCAGCGGGGCGGGCGTTACTAGCACAGATACGCAGTATTTT. It encodes CASGAGVTSTDTQYF.

The rearrangement uses TRBV2 and TRBJ2-1; 7 bases map to TRBD1. The length of the CDR3 is 15 residues. Germline trimming cut 4 bases from V and 1 base from J; bases unmatched to any gene: 4. Germline CDR1 and CDR2: SNHLY and FYNNEI. CDR3 nucleotide sequence: TGTGCCAGCAGTGTTCACAGGGGATCCTACAATGAGCAGTTCTTC. Its translation is CASSVHRGSYNEQFF.

This chain links TRBV6-6 with TRBJ2-7, with D hard to call. CDR1 is MNHNY, CDR2 SVGAGI, per germline (reference sequence). V was cut by 2 bases and J by 2 bases, with 7 bases left in between. The CDR3 is 13 amino acids. The CDR3 region is CASSYGFAYEQYF. The CDR3 DNA is TGTGCCAGCAGTTACGGCTTTGCCTACGAGCAGTACTTC.

V and J are TRBV11-2 and TRBJ2-7; TRBD1 might be the D (5 bases). This CDR3 has 13 amino acids. V was pared by 5 bases and J by 4 bases, with 12 bases between. Germline-derived CDR1 and CDR2 are SGHAT and FQNNGV. Here the CDR3 DNA reads TGTGCCAGCAGCCTAGGGGTGGGATACGAGCAGTACTTC. It encodes CASSLGVGYEQYF.

The chain carries TRBV7-2 and TRBJ1-3, with D unresolved. V dropped 5 bases and J dropped 0 bases, with 17 bases sitting between them. Germline values: CDR1 SGHTA, CDR2 FQGNSA. The length of the CDR3 is 17 residues. The CDR3 bases are TGTGCCAGCAGCCCCCCGGGTCTTATTTACTCTGGAAACACCATATATTTT. Protein sequence: CASSPPGLIYSGNTIYF.

This clone turned up a few times. The chain carries TRBV15 and TRBJ2-1; the D is unclear. The V gene lost 1 base and the J gene lost 6 bases, with 7 bases spanning the gap. The CDR3 is 13 amino acids. Germline V CDR1 and CDR2: LNHNV, YYDKDF (reference sequence). For the CDR3, the DNA is TGTGCCACCAGCAGAGGTGAAGGCAATGAGCAGTTCTTC. Protein: CATSRGEGNEQFF.

This clone is medium-sized within its sample. V usage is TRBV4-3 and J usage is TRBJ1-2; possible D gene TRBD1, 5 bases. The CDR3 is 16 residues long. The ends were cut back, 0 bases at V and 4 bases at J, with 15 bases in the middle. CDR1 and CDR2 (germline): LGHNA, YSLEER. The CDR3: CASSQDRQSSSYGYTF. The CDR3 region has the DNA TGCGCCAGCAGCCAAGATCGACAGAGCAGCTCCTATGGCTACACCTTC.

The chain carries TRBV14 and TRBJ2-3, with 13 bases fitting TRBD2. Germline V lookup: CDR1 SGHDN, CDR2 FVKESK. CDR3 length equals 19 residues. J gave up 4 bases and V 4 bases, and 14 bases lay outside the gene matches. The CDR3 DNA sequence: TGTGCCAGCAGCCGCCTCGCCGGTCGGACTAGCGGGAGCTCAGATACGCAGTATTTT. It is translated as CASSRLAGRTSGSSDTQYF.

This chain connects TRBV28 to TRBJ2-1; 9 nucleotides match TRBD1. V gave up 4 bases and J gave up 1 base; unmatched junction bases: 8. This CDR3 is built from 17 residues. Germline CDR1 is MDHEN and CDR2 is SYDVKM. This chain's CDR3 is CASSSIRTGASYNEQFF. The CDR3, as DNA: TGTGCCAGCAGTTCAATCCGGACAGGGGCATCCTACAATGAGCAGTTCTTC.

The rearrangement links TRBV9 to TRBJ2-5; the D gene is possibly TRBD2 (5 bases). The CDR3 totals 14 residues. V shed 5 bases and J shed 1 base, with 12 bases lying between them. Germline CDR1 reads SGDLS; CDR2 reads YYNGEE. For the CDR3, the DNA is TGTGCCAGCAGTGAGTTTGGAGGCCAAGAGACCCAGTACTTC. Translating gives CASSEFGGQETQYF.

The rearrangement links TRBV5-6 to TRBJ2-5; 7 bases line up with TRBD2. The junction had 5 bases not matched to a gene; V was cut back by 4 bases and J by 2 bases. The CDR3 contains 14 residues. Germline CDR1 and CDR2: SGHDT and YYEEEE. This chain's CDR3 is CASSAASGQETQYF. The CDR3 DNA follows: TGTGCCAGCAGCGCCGCTAGCGGACAAGAGACCCAGTACTTC. The full variable domain, completed using reference TRBV5-6 and TRBJ2-5, is DAGVTQSPTHLIKTRGQQVTLRCSPKSGHDTVSWYQQALGQGPQFIFQYYEEEERQRGNFPDRFSGHQFPNYSSELNVNALLLGDSALYLCASSAASGQETQYFGPGTRLLVL.

V usage is TRBV16 and J usage is TRBJ2-7; 9 nucleotides match TRBD1. The CDR3 spans 15 residues. Germline V CDR1 and CDR2: KGHSY, FQNENV. After removal of 7 bases from V and 4 bases from J, the junction contained 11 bases not matched to a gene. The CDR3 is CASTYGTGKFYEQYF. CDR3 in DNA: TGTGCCAGCACATACGGGACAGGGAAGTTTTACGAGCAGTACTTC.

This rearrangement joins TRBV5-6 to TRBJ2-7, with 7 positions matching TRBD1. The CDR3 sequence is 16 residues long. In germline, CDR1 is SGHDT, CDR2 YYEEEE. V lost 0 bases to trimming and J lost 4 bases; unmatched junction nucleotides: 10. The DNA of the CDR3 is TGTGCCAGCAGCTTGGCGGTACAGGGGCTCAATTACGAGCAGTACTTC. It codes for CASSLAVQGLNYEQYF.

CDR3 amino acids: CASSIVGSSYEQYF. The CDR3 DNA reads as TGTGCCAGTAGTATTGTCGGAAGCTCCTACGAGCAGTACTTC. This sequence joins TRBV19 and TRBJ2-7; D uncertain. Deletions cut 3 bases from V and 0 bases from J, with 9 bases between. The germline gives CDR1 LNHDA, CDR2 SQIVND (reference sequence). The CDR3 loop spans 14 amino acids.

On this clone itself: One end of the junction varies from germline; a read error may be responsible. The chain joins TRBV28 to TRBJ1-5; 7 bases fit TRBD1. The CDR3 loop spans 12 amino acids. Per germline, CDR1 MDHEN and CDR2 SYDVKM. CDR3 DNA sequence: TGTGCCAGCAGTTTAGGGGCGGCAGGGGGTTATTTT. It specifies CASSLGAAGGYF.

The chain recombines TRBV7-6 with TRBJ2-1; 9 bases fit TRBD2. The CDR3 sequence is 16 residues long. Germline V CDR1 and CDR2: SGHVS, FNYEAQ. Trimming took 1 base from V and 7 from J; bases not matched to a gene: 8. The CDR3 nucleotides are TGTGCCAGCAGCTTAGTATTAGCGGGAGCTGCGAATGAGCAGTTCTTC. It specifies CASSLVLAGAANEQFF. The variable domain in full, with the rest retrieved from reference TRBV7-6 and TRBJ2-1, is GAGVSQSPRYKVTKRGQDVALRCDPISGHVSLYWYRQALGQGPEFLTYFNYEAQQDKSGLPNDRFSAERPEGSISTLTIQRTEQRDSAMYRCASSLVLAGAANEQFFGPGTRLTVL.

This rearrangement joins TRBV7-6 to TRBJ2-1; 8 nucleotides match TRBD2. CDR1 SGHVS and CDR2 FNYEAQ come from the germline V gene. V shed 5 bases and J 4 bases; nucleotides not matched to a gene: 7. The CDR3 has 15 amino acids. The CDR3 coding sequence is TGTGCCAGCAGCGTAAGCGGGGGTTCTTACAATGAGCAGTTCTTC. Translation gives CASSVSGGSYNEQFF.

This chain joins TRBV28 and TRBJ1-5; D is possibly TRBD1 (6 bases). Looked up from germline, CDR1 is MDHEN and CDR2 is SYDVKM. V lost 5 bases and J 4 bases, leaving 12 bases between the germline ends. This CDR3 has 14 amino acids. The CDR3 sequence: CASSPGQLNQPQHF. The CDR3, as DNA: TGTGCCAGCAGTCCCGGACAGCTTAATCAGCCCCAGCATTTT.

The chain recombines TRBV28 with TRBJ2-2; 7 nucleotides line up with TRBD1. The CDR3 runs 16 residues. Per germline, CDR1 MDHEN and CDR2 SYDVKM. V was clipped by 2 bases and J by 7 bases; unmatched bases: 10. The CDR3, as DNA: TGTGCCAGCAGTTTAACCAGCAGGGGGATAGACGGGGAGCTGTTTTTT. Translating it yields CASSLTSRGIDGELFF.

This clone was found a few times. The V call is TRBV6-6, the J call TRBJ2-7; the D gene is possibly TRBD1 (5 bases). This CDR3 spans 14 amino acids. Germline CDR1 reads MNHNY; CDR2 reads SVGAGI (reference sequence). V lost 0 bases and J lost 1, with 7 bases in between. The CDR3 coding sequence is TGTGCCAGCAGTTACTCGACAGATTCCTACGAGCAGTACTTC. This encodes CASSYSTDSYEQYF.

This chain links TRBV11-2 with TRBJ2-1; tentative D call: TRBD2 (6 bases). The CDR3 runs 15 residues. V lost 1 base and J 7 bases, leaving 14 bases between the germline ends. In germline, CDR1 is SGHAT, CDR2 FQNNGV. CDR3 protein: CASSLAVSRGNEQFF. In DNA form, the CDR3 reads TGTGCCAGCAGCTTAGCGGTCTCGCGGGGTAATGAGCAGTTCTTC.

In this sample, this clone turned up a few times. The chain links TRBV21-1 to TRBJ2-2; TRBD2, as called in the table, went unchecked against the DNA. TRBV21-1 is annotated as a pseudogene. The CDR3 length is 18 residues. The CDR3 loop is CASSKRMWTSGNTGELFF. The CDR3 DNA reads as TGTGCCAGCAGCAAAAGAATGTGGACTAGCGGGAACACCGGGGAGCTGTTTTTT.

V is TRBV4-1 and J is TRBJ1-4, with 7 bases that match TRBD1. V shed 6 bases and J 11 bases; nucleotides not matched to a gene: 21. The germline gives CDR1 MGHRA, CDR2 YSYEKL. The CDR3 loop spans 17 amino acids. CDR3 DNA sequence: TGCGCCAGCAGTTGGAGCCGGGGGGACAGTCCCCCTGAGAAACTGTTTTTT. Its protein is CASSWSRGDSPPEKLFF.